The rows below give T cell receptor beta chains drawn from one sample of a study of tumor-infiltrating lymphocytes in primary liver carcinoma. Each CDR3 protein is one row after TCRdb ran MiXCR on the multiplex PCR reads. This table has 330,000 or so distinct CDR3 sequences, approximately 65% appearing once. The sequenced material came from peripheral blood. These receptors were obtained from a man between 40 and 49 years old with primary liver carcinoma and hepatitis B virus infection. The CDR3 runs from the conserved cysteine through the conserved F or W. Each record gives: D gene, V gene, clone size, J gene, CDR3 DNA, CDR3 protein. D genes are given only for firm matches. Size is omitted from some rows. Given values are once, few, many or a class for expanded clones.

d_gene: -
v_gene: TRBV11-2
abundance: -
j_gene: TRBJ2-7
CDR3nt: TGTGCCAGCAGACCCGGGCTCACAACCTACAAGCAGTACTTC
CDR3aa: CASRPGLTTYKQYF

d_gene: -
v_gene: TRBV6-1
abundance: -
j_gene: TRBJ1-1
CDR3nt: TGTGCCAGCAGCACCATTACCCTGAACACTGAAACTTTCTTT
CDR3aa: CASSTITLNTETFF

d_gene: -
v_gene: TRBV11-2
abundance: many
j_gene: TRBJ2-3
CDR3nt: TGTGCCAGCAGCTTCCTTCTTATGAGACACTACACAGATACGCAGTATTTT
CDR3aa: CASSFLLMRHYTDTQYF

d_gene: -
v_gene: TRBV15
abundance: -
j_gene: TRBJ2-1
CDR3nt: TGTGCCACCAGCAGAGATGGGCACGCACTAAATGAGCAGTTCTTC
CDR3aa: CATSRDGHALNEQFF

d_gene: -
v_gene: TRBV4-1
abundance: -
j_gene: TRBJ2-7
CDR3nt: TGCGCCATCAGCCAAGATGAGGGCGGGAAAAACGAGCAGTACTTC
CDR3aa: CAISQDEGGKNEQYF

d_gene: -
v_gene: TRBV6-5
abundance: many
j_gene: TRBJ1-5
CDR3nt: TGTGCCAGCAGTACCAACAGCAATCAGCCCCAGCATTTT
CDR3aa: CASSTNSNQPQHF

d_gene: -
v_gene: TRBV6-1
abundance: many
j_gene: TRBJ1-1
CDR3nt: TGTGCCAGCAGTATAGTCACTTACACTGAAGCTTTCTTT
CDR3aa: CASSIVTYTEAFF

d_gene: -
v_gene: TRBV11-2
abundance: -
j_gene: TRBJ1-2
CDR3nt: TGTGCCAGCAGCCTTACTCAGGGGCCGTTGGGTGGCTACACCTTC
CDR3aa: CASSLTQGPLGGYTF

d_gene: -
v_gene: TRBV11-2
abundance: many
j_gene: TRBJ2-1
CDR3nt: TGTGCCAGCAGCTTAGCCCCCAGCGGCCTTGGAGGTTCCTACAATGAGCAGTTCTTC
CDR3aa: CASSLAPSGLGGSYNEQFF

d_gene: -
v_gene: TRBV6-5
abundance: -
j_gene: TRBJ1-1
CDR3nt: TGTGTCAGCAGTTACAACGAGGGGATGAACACTGAAGCTTTCTTT
CDR3aa: CVSSYNEGMNTEAFF

d_gene: TRBD2
v_gene: TRBV19
abundance: -
j_gene: TRBJ2-1
CDR3nt: TGTGCCAGTAGTCCGCTCACTAGCGGGAAAGATAATGAGCAGTTCTTC
CDR3aa: CASSPLTSGKDNEQFF

d_gene: -
v_gene: TRBV4-3
abundance: -
j_gene: TRBJ2-2
CDR3nt: TGCGCCAGCAACCAAGATGTGGGCGGGTCGAACACCGGGGAGCTGTTTTTT
CDR3aa: CASNQDVGGSNTGELFF

d_gene: -
v_gene: TRBV18
abundance: -
j_gene: TRBJ1-2
CDR3nt: TGTGCCAGCTCACCAGGGACTCTCTCTGGCTATGGCTACACCTTC
CDR3aa: CASSPGTLSGYGYTF

d_gene: -
v_gene: TRBV7-9
abundance: -
j_gene: TRBJ2-2
CDR3nt: TGTGCCAGCAGCTTAGTCCAGGGGAGTACCGGGGAGCCGTTTTTT
CDR3aa: CASSLVQGSTGEPFF

d_gene: -
v_gene: TRBV5-1
abundance: few
j_gene: TRBJ2-7
CDR3nt: TGCGCCAGCAGCTTGGAGGGGACCTCCTACTACGAGCAGTACTTC
CDR3aa: CASSLEGTSYYEQYF

d_gene: -
v_gene: TRBV4-2
abundance: many
j_gene: TRBJ1-1
CDR3nt: TGTGCCAGCAGCCTCCGAGACCGGGGCAGCATGAACACTGAAGCTTTCTTT
CDR3aa: CASSLRDRGSMNTEAFF

d_gene: -
v_gene: TRBV29-1
abundance: once
j_gene: TRBJ2-2
CDR3nt: TGCAACATTGTAACTGCACCGTCCCTCCGCGGGGAGCTGTTTTTT
CDR3aa: CNIVTAPSLRGELFF

d_gene: -
v_gene: TRBV12-3/TRBV12-4
abundance: many
j_gene: TRBJ1-6
CDR3nt: TGTGCCAGCAGCCCCTCATCCGGGCCTTGGAATTCACCCCTCCACTTT
CDR3aa: CASSPSSGPWNSPLHF

d_gene: -
v_gene: TRBV11-2
abundance: -
j_gene: TRBJ2-1
CDR3nt: TGTGCCAGCAGCTTAAGGGGAGCGAGATGCTCCTACAATGAGCAGTTCTTC
CDR3aa: CASSLRGARCSYNEQFF

d_gene: -
v_gene: TRBV12-3/TRBV12-4
abundance: once
j_gene: TRBJ2-7
CDR3nt: TGTGCCAGCAGGACTAGGGGATACTACGAACAGTACTTC
CDR3aa: CASRTRGYYEQYF

d_gene: TRBD1
v_gene: TRBV7-9
abundance: -
j_gene: TRBJ1-5
CDR3nt: TGTGCCAGCAGCTTGGGGGACAGGGGATATCAGCCCCAGCATTTT
CDR3aa: CASSLGDRGYQPQHF

d_gene: -
v_gene: TRBV6-5
abundance: -
j_gene: TRBJ2-7
CDR3nt: TGTGCAAGCAGTTACCGTTCGGGGGTAGCCGAGCAGTACTTC
CDR3aa: CASSYRSGVAEQYF

d_gene: -
v_gene: TRBV11-2
abundance: -
j_gene: TRBJ2-7
CDR3nt: TGTGCCAGCAACTTAGGCGCGGGCACAGCTTACGAGCAGTACTTC
CDR3aa: CASNLGAGTAYEQYF

d_gene: -
v_gene: TRBV4-1
abundance: -
j_gene: TRBJ2-3
CDR3nt: TGCGCCAGCAGCCATGTCACAAGGGGGGATAAGCAGTATTTT
CDR3aa: CASSHVTRGDKQYF

d_gene: -
v_gene: TRBV11-2
abundance: -
j_gene: TRBJ2-3
CDR3nt: TGTGCCAGCAGTGAAACGGGGGTCATCACAGATACGCAGTATTTT
CDR3aa: CASSETGVITDTQYF

d_gene: -
v_gene: TRBV6-6
abundance: few
j_gene: TRBJ2-7
CDR3nt: TGTGCCAGCAGTTATTCCAGGGACTCCAACTACGAGCAGTACTTC
CDR3aa: CASSYSRDSNYEQYF

d_gene: TRBD1
v_gene: TRBV6-5
abundance: many
j_gene: TRBJ2-7
CDR3nt: TGTGCCAGCGGGGACAGGGGGGACTACGAGCAGTACTTC
CDR3aa: CASGDRGDYEQYF

d_gene: TRBD2
v_gene: TRBV11-2
abundance: -
j_gene: TRBJ2-7
CDR3nt: TGCGCCAGCAGCTTAGGCGGGAGCGGGCAGTACTTC
CDR3aa: CASSLGGSGQYF

d_gene: TRBD2
v_gene: TRBV6-5
abundance: many
j_gene: TRBJ2-7
CDR3nt: TGTGCCAGCAGTTATCTCCCTGGGGGGGACGAGCAGTACTTC
CDR3aa: CASSYLPGGDEQYF

d_gene: -
v_gene: TRBV11-1
abundance: -
j_gene: TRBJ2-1
CDR3nt: TGTGGCAGCAGCTCTCGACAATTCAATGAGCAGTTCTTC
CDR3aa: CGSSSRQFNEQFF

d_gene: -
v_gene: TRBV5-5
abundance: many
j_gene: TRBJ1-5
CDR3nt: TGTGCCAGCAGCCGGACGGGGGCCTTAAATCAGCCCCAGCATTTT
CDR3aa: CASSRTGALNQPQHF

d_gene: -
v_gene: TRBV11-2
abundance: -
j_gene: TRBJ2-3
CDR3nt: TGTGCCAGCTCCCTCCGTGTGTGGGTGGAGGATACGCAGTATTTT
CDR3aa: CASSLRVWVEDTQYF

d_gene: -
v_gene: TRBV21-1
abundance: -
j_gene: TRBJ2-3
CDR3nt: TGTGCCAGCAGGACCGGGACTAGCGGGCCAGATACGCAGTATTTT
CDR3aa: CASRTGTSGPDTQYF

d_gene: -
v_gene: TRBV12-3/TRBV12-4
abundance: many
j_gene: TRBJ1-5
CDR3nt: TGTGCCAGCAGTTTAGCGGGACCACAGCCCCAGCATTTT
CDR3aa: CASSLAGPQPQHF

d_gene: -
v_gene: TRBV6-1
abundance: once
j_gene: TRBJ2-7
CDR3nt: TGTACCAGCAGTGTGGGGGAGCCCTCCTACGAGCAGTACTTC
CDR3aa: CTSSVGEPSYEQYF

d_gene: -
v_gene: TRBV11-3
abundance: -
j_gene: TRBJ2-1
CDR3nt: TGTGCCAGCAGCTTTTTGAGGAACAACAGTGAGCAGTTCTTC
CDR3aa: CASSFLRNNSEQFF

d_gene: -
v_gene: TRBV5-4
abundance: few
j_gene: TRBJ2-5
CDR3nt: TGTGCCAGCAGCCTACCGACCGAGACCCAGTACTTC
CDR3aa: CASSLPTETQYF

d_gene: TRBD1
v_gene: TRBV11-2
abundance: -
j_gene: TRBJ2-5
CDR3nt: TGTGCCAGCAGCTTGAGGACAGGGGACCGAGAGACCCAGTACTTC
CDR3aa: CASSLRTGDRETQYF

d_gene: -
v_gene: TRBV4-2
abundance: -
j_gene: TRBJ2-5
CDR3nt: TGTGCCAGCAGCCAGGACCTTAGCGAGACCCAGTACTTC
CDR3aa: CASSQDLSETQYF

d_gene: -
v_gene: TRBV5-1
abundance: -
j_gene: TRBJ2-7
CDR3nt: TGCGCCAGCAGCTCACCCCCGGGGAGTGAGCAGTACTTC
CDR3aa: CASSSPPGSEQYF

d_gene: -
v_gene: TRBV11-2
abundance: once
j_gene: TRBJ2-1
CDR3nt: TGTGCTAGCAACTTACTCACCCACAATGAGCAGTTCTTC
CDR3aa: CASNLLTHNEQFF